Here is one TCR beta chain with its context. Its binding antigen is unknown. No per-base quality is available; no much larger clone lies one base away. This specimen's treatment or condition label, per the study, means: allogeneic hematopoietic cell transplantation with graft depleted of TCRalphabeta T cells and CD19 B cells. The transplant recipients were children given TCRalphabeta/CD19-depleted allogeneic hematopoietic cell grafts. This record comes from a study of T-cell reconstitution after alpha-beta-depleted transplantation in children (dated by TCRdb to the mid-2010s). Broadly, across the study: T-cell immune reconstitution after TCRalphabeta/CD19-depleted allogeneic hematopoietic cell transplantation in children was quantitatively tracked in the study by means of TCR repertoire profiling.

Library preparation used PCR. Sequencing was performed on an Illumina HiSeq 2500. To normalize quantification of the TCRbeta repertoire, the TCR libraries were built with molecular barcoding that relied on unique molecular identifiers. The raw public reads went through TCRdb reprocessing: fastp at Q25, MiXCR clone calling, in-frame beta chains kept. Each entry is one CDR3 protein sequence, shown with its most common DNA and genes. In all, the sample holds fewer than 700,000 distinct CDR3 sequences, and 13% of those were seen once. The biggest ten clones account for around 2.2% of the sample. Study-wide conclusions, independent of this receptor: The apparently early alphabetaT-cell count recovery about two months after transplant was reportedly dependent on only several hundred rapidly expanded clones derived from non-depleted graft cells. Hyperexpanded clone frequencies declined over subsequent months; after one year, T-cell counts and TCRbeta diversity were mostly attributed to newly produced T cells. In some patients, the high TCRbeta diversity seen at day 60 was put down to recipient T cells and intrathymic progenitors that had survived conditioning.

The clonotype originates from a male patient younger than 18 who had a stem cell transplant for acute myeloid leukemia, so the T cells may come from the graft donor. Source: PBMCs, mostly from graft donor cells, taken 360 days after TCRalphabeta/CD19-depleted stem cell transplant.

The CDR3 region reads CASSFTIIYGYTF. DNA sequence: TGTGCCAGCAGTTTCACCATCATCTATGGCTACACCTTC. The rearranged chain carries TRBV28 and TRBJ1-2; the D gene identity is not certain. V and J lose 3 bases and 4 bases, and a span of 9 bases separates them. The germline V gene yields MDHEN for CDR1 and SYDVKM for CDR2. Inclusive of the bounding cysteine and phenylalanine, the CDR3 is 13 residues long. CDR3 DNA is the only sequence kept; it has 39 bases, read in frame from the first base.